This T cell receptor (beta chain) was documented in a study of T cells in Graves' hyperthyroidism and ophthalmopathy. Study details: It was at initial diagnosis, before any treatment, that peripheral blood was collected.

Amplified TCR beta CDR3 regions derived from RNA transcripts. HTBI primers drove first-round RT-PCR of the TCR CDR3. MiXCR, applied by TCRdb to the multiplex PCR reads, yields one record per CDR3 protein. This sample yields roughly 700,000 distinct CDR3 sequences, of which 15% to 20% are seen a single time; around 15% belongs to the top ten. This clonotype has only a few counts. Antigen unknown. At one of its ends the junction is not consistent with the germline gene, which may arise from a read error. Regarding the study as a whole: Most thyroid-expanded clonotypes above 0.001 were also found in blood. Stable hyperthyroidism was separated from ophthalmopathy by a model based on 13 V-J features. Ophthalmopathy got predicted by the model a median about 6.5 months before its onset.

The sample was blood. The source is a middle-aged man with Graves' hyperthyroidism.

The CDR3: CASSQGLRLSNQPQHF. CDR3 DNA: TGTGCCAGCAGTCAAGGACTGCGCTTGAGCAATCAGCCCCAGCATTTT. The chain couples TRBV3-1 to TRBJ1-5; the D is unclear. Germline lookup yields CDR1 LGHDT and CDR2 YNNKEL (reference sequence). This CDR3 is built from 16 residues.